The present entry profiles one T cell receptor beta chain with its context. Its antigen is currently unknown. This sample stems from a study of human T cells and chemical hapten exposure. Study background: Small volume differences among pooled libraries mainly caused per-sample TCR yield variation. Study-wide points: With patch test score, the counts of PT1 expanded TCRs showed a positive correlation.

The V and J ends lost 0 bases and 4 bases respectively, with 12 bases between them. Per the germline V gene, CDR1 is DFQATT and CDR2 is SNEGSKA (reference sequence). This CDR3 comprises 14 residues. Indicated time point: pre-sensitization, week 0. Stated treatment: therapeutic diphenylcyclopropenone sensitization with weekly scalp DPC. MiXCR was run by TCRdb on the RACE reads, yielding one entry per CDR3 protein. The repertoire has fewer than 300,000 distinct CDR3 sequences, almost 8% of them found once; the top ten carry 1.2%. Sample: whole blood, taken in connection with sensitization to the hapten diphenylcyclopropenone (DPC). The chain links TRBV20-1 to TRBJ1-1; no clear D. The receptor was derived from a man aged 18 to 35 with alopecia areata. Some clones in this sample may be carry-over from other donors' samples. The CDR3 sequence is CSARDLAEGTEAFF. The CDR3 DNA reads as TGCAGTGCTAGAGATTTGGCGGAGGGCACTGAAGCTTTCTTT.